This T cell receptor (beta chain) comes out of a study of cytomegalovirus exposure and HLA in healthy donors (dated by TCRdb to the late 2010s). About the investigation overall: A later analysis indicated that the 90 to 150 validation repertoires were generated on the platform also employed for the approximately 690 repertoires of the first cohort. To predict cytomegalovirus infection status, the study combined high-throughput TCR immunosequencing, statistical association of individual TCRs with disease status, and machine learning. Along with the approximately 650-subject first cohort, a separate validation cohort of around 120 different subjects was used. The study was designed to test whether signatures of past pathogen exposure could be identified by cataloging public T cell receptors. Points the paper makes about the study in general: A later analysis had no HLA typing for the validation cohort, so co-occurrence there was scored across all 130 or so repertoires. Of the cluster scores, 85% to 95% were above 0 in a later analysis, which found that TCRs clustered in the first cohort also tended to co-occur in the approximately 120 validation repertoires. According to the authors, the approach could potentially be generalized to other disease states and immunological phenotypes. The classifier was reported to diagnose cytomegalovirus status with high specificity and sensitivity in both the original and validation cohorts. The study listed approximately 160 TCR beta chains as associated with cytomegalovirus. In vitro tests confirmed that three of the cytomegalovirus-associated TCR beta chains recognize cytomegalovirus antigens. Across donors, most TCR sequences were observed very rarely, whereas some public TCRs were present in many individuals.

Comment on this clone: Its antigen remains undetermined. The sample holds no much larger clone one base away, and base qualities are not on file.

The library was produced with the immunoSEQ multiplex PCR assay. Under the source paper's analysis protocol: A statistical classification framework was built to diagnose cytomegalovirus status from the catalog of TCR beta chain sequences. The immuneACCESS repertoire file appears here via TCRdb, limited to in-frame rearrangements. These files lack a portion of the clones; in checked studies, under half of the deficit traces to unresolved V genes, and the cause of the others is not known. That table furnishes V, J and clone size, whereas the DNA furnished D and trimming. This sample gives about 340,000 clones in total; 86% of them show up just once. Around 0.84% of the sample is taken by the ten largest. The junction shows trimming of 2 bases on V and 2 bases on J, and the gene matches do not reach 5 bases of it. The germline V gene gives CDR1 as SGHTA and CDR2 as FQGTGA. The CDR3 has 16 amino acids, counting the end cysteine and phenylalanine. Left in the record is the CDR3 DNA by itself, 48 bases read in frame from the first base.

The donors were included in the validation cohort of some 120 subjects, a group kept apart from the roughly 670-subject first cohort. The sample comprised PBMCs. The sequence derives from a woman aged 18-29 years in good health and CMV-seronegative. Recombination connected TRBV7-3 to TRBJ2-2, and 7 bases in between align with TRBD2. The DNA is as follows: TGTGCCAGCAGCTTATGGGCTAGCGGAAACACCGGGGAGCTGTTTTTT. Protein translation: CASSLWASGNTGELFF.